The clone carrying this T cell receptor beta chain was seen just once. Its matching antigen is unknown. The CDR3 runs 15 residues. CDR1 and CDR2 (germline): LGHNA, YSLEER. The ends were cut back, 0 bases at V and 2 bases at J, with 10 bases in the middle. Data came from immunoSEQ multiplex PCR; TCRdb stores just in-frame clones and leaves some out. The sample shows 800,000 or so clones, roughly 96% of them seen only once. CD45RO-negative, CCR7-positively selected cells formed the naive CD8 fraction, excluding terminally differentiated effector memory CD45RA+ cells. The data originate from a study of shared clonotypes between healthy human individuals. The study, taken as a whole, reports: Roughly 5% of naive CD4 clonotypes were shared across a few donors.

The origin of this receptor is a man aged 25 to 40 in good health. Sequencing input: naive CD8+ T cells sorted from blood. The chain carries TRBV4-3 and TRBJ1-1; no clear D gene. CDR3 sequence: CASSQDRGLNTEAFF. In DNA, the CDR3 is TGCGCCAGCAGCCAAGATAGAGGATTAAACACTGAAGCTTTCTTT.